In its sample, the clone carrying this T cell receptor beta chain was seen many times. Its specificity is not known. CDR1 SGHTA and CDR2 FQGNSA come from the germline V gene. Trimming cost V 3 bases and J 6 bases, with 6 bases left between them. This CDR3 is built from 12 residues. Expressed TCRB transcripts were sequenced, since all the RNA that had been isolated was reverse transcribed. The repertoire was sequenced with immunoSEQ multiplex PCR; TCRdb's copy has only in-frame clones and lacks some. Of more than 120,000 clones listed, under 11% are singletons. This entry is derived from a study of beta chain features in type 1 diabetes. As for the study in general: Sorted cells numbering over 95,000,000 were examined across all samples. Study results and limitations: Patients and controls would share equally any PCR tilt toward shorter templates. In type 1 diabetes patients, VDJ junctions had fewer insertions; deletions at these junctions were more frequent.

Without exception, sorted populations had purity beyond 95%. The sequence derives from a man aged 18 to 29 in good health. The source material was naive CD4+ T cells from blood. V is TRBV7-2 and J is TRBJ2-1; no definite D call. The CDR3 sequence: CASSFTGNEQFF. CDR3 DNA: TGTGCCAGCAGCTTTACTGGCAATGAGCAGTTCTTC.